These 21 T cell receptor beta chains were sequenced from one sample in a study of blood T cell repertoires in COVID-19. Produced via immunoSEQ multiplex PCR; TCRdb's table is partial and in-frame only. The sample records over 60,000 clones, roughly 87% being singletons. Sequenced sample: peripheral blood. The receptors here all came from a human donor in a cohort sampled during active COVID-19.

The CDR3: CASSSLGGESVQNGYTF. As DNA, the CDR3 is TGTGCCAGCTCATCTCTGGGGGGGGAATCGGTGCAAAATGGCTACACCTTC. The chain joins TRBV27 to TRBJ1-2; tentatively, D is TRBD1 (5 bases). Germline lookup yields CDR1 MNHEY and CDR2 SMNVEV (reference sequence). V was clipped by 8 bases and J by 6 bases, with 28 bases between them. The CDR3 length is 17 residues.

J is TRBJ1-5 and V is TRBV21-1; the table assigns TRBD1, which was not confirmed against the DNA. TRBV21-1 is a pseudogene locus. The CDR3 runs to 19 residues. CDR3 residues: CASSKVSTGPQGSNQPQHF. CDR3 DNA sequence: TGTGCCAGCAGCAAAGTGTCGACAGGACCACAGGGATCCAATCAGCCCCAGCATTTT.

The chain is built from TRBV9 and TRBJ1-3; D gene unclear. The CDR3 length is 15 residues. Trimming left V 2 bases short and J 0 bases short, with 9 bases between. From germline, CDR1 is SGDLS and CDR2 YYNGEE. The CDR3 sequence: CASSVGPLSGNTIYF. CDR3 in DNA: TGTGCCAGCAGCGTCGGTCCTCTCTCTGGAAACACCATATATTTT.

CDR3 DNA sequence: TGCGCCAGCAGCCAAGCCGCAGGGACAGGGATGGGGAACACTGAAGCTTTCTTT. This translates into CASSQAAGTGMGNTEAFF. This sequence joins TRBV4-3 and TRBJ1-1; 9 bases map to TRBD1. Losses at the gene ends were 1 base for V and 1 base for J; bases not matched to a gene: 10. The CDR3 sequence is 18 residues long. CDR1 and CDR2 from the germline V gene are LGHNA and YSLEER.

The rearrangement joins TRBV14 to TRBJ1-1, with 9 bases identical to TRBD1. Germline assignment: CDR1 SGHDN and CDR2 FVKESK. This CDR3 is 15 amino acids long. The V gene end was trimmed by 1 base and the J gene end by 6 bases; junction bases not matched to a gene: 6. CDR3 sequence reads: CASSQARQGVPEAFF. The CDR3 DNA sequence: TGTGCCAGCAGCCAAGCGAGACAGGGGGTCCCTGAAGCTTTCTTT.

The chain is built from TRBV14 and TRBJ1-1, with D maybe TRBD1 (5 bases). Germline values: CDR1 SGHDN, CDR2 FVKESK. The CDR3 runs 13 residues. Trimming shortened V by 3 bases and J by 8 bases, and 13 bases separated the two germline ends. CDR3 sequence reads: CASSQPGGGEAFF. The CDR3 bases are TGTGCCAGCAGCCAGCCCGGCGGGGGGGAAGCTTTCTTT.

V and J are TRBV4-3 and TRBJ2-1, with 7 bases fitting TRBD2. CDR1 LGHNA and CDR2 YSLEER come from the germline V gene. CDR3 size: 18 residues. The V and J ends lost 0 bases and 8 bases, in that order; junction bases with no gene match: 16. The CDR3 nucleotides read TGCGCCAGCAGCCAAGATCCACGGAGGCCTAGCGGCACGGATGAGCAGTTCTTC. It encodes CASSQDPRRPSGTDEQFF.

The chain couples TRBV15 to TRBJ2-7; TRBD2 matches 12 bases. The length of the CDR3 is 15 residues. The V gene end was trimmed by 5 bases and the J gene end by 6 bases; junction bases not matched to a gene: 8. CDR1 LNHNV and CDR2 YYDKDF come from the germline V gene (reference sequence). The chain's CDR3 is CATSETGTSGSEQYF. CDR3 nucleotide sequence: TGTGCCACCAGCGAGACCGGGACTAGCGGGTCCGAGCAGTACTTC.

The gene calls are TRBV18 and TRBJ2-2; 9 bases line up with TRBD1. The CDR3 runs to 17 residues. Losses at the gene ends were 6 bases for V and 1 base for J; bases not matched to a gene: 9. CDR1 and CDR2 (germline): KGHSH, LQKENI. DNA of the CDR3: TGTGCCAGCTCCCGTCCCGGGACAGGGCTGAACACCGGGGAGCTGTTTTTT. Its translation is CASSRPGTGLNTGELFF.

The CDR3 spells CASRTGLHSNQPQHF. The CDR3 DNA reads as TGTGCCAGCAGGACAGGACTTCATAGCAATCAGCCCCAGCATTTT. V and J are TRBV2 and TRBJ1-5; TRBD1 might be the D (6 bases). V was trimmed by 6 bases and J by 0 bases, leaving 12 bases between them. This CDR3 has 15 amino acids. Germline CDR1 is SNHLY and CDR2 is FYNNEI. Full variable domain (missing parts from reference TRBV2 and TRBJ1-5): EPEVTQTPSHQVTQMGQEVILRCVPISNHLYFYWYRQILGQKVEFLVSFYNNEISEKSEIFDDQFSVERPDGSNFTLKIRSTKLEDSAMYFCASRTGLHSNQPQHFGDGTRLSIL.

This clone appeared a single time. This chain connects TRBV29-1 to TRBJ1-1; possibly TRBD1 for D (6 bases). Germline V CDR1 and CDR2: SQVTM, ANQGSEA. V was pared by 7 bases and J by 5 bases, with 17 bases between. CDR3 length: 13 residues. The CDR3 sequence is CSASWGLGTEAFF. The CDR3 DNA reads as TGCAGCGCCTCCTGGGGGCTGGGGACTGAAGCTTTCTTT.

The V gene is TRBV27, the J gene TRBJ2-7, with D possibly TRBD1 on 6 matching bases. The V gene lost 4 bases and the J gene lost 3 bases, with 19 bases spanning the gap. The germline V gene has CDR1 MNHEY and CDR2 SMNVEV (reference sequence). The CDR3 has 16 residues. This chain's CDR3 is CASSSPGQKEVYEQYF. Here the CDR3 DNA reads TGTGCCAGCAGTTCCCCCGGACAGAAGGAGGTCTACGAGCAGTACTTC.

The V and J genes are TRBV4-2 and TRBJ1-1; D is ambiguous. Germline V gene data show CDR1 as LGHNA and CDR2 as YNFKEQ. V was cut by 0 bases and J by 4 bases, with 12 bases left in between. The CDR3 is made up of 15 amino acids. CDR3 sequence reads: CASSQDGSGSTEAFF. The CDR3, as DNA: TGTGCCAGCAGCCAAGATGGATCGGGGAGCACTGAAGCTTTCTTT.

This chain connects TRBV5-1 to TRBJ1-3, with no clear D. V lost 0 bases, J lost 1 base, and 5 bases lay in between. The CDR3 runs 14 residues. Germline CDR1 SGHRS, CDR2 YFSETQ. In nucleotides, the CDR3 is TGCGCCAGCAGCTTGGGAGGGTCTGGAAACACCATATATTTT. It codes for CASSLGGSGNTIYF. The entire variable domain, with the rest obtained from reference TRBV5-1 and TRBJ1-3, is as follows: KAGVTQTPRYLIKTRGQQVTLSCSPISGHRSVSWYQQTPGQGLQFLFEYFSETQRNKGNFPGRFSGRQFSNSRSEMNVSTLELGDSALYLCASSLGGSGNTIYFGEGSWLTVV.

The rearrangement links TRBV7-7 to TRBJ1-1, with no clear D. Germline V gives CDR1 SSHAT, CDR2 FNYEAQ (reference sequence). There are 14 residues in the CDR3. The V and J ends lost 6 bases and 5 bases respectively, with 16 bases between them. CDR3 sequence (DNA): TGTGCCAGCAGTCTTAGTCAAGAAAGTACTGAAGCTTTCTTT. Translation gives CASSLSQESTEAFF.

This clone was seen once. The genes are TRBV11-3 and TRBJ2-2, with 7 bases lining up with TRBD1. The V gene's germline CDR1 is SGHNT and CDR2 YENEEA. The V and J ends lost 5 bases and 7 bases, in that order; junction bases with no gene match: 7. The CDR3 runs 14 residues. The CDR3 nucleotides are TGTGCCAGCAGCGGGAGACAGGGCCACGGGGAGCTGTTTTTT. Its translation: CASSGRQGHGELFF.

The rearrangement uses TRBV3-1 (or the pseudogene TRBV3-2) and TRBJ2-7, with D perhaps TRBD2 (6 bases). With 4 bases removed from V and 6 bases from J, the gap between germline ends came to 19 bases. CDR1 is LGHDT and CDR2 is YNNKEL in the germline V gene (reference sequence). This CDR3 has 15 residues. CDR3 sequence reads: CASSLRGQGGLEQYF. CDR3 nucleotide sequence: TGTGCCAGCAGCCTTAGAGGCCAGGGAGGTCTCGAGCAGTACTTC.

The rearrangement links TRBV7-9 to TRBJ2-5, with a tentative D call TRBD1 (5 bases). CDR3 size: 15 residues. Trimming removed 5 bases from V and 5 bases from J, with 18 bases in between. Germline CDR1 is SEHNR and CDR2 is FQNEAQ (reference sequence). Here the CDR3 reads CASSRSIGVWETQYF. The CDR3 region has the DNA TGTGCCAGCAGCCGCTCTATAGGGGTATGGGAGACCCAGTACTTC.

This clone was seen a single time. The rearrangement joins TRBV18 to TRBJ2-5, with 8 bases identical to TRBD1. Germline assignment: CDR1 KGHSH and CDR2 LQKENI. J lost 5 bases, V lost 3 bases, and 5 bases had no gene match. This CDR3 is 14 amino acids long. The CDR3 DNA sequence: TGTGCCAGCTCACCGACAGGGGTTCGGGAGACCCAGTACTTC. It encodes CASSPTGVRETQYF.

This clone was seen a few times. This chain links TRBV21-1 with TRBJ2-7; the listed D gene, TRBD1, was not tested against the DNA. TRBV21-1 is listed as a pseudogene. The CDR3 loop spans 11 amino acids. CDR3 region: CASSKLGTKYF. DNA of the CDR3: TGTGCCAGCAGCAAACTCGGGACAAAATACTTC.

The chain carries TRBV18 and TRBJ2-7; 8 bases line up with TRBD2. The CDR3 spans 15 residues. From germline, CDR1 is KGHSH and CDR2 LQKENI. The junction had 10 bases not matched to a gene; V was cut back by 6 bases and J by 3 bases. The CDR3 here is CASSPGSGGVYEQYF. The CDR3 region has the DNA TGTGCCAGCTCCCCCGGAAGCGGGGGCGTCTACGAGCAGTACTTC.